The entry below describes one T cell receptor (beta chain). The antigen it recognizes is unknown. Base qualities are not at hand, and no much larger clone is one base apart. The protocol used for the library was the immunoSEQ multiplex PCR assay. The table comes from immuneACCESS by way of TCRdb, which keeps in-frame sequences with V and J called. Part of the clones is missing from these tables; in studies checked, under half for an unresolved V gene and the rest for unknown reasons. This sample is represented by over 150,000 clones; about 91% of them were singletons. Clones ranked in the top ten supply around 2% of the sample. The data originate from a study of control samples from healthy donors and cancer patients (dated by TCRdb to the early 2020s). The clonotype was recovered from a middle-aged woman in good health. Sequenced sample: blood.

CDR3 protein: CASSLGASGLATNEKLFF. Here is the DNA: TGTGCCAGCAGCTTAGGGGCCTCGGGCCTTGCAACTAATGAAAAACTGTTTTTT. In this chain, TRBV7-6 is recombined with TRBJ1-4; a confident D gene designation cannot be given. V and J are truncated by 1 base and 0 bases respectively, leaving an intervening sequence of 15 bases. Via the germline V gene, CDR1 is SGHVS and CDR2 FNYEAQ. Including cysteine and phenylalanine, the CDR3 has 18 amino acids. Only the CDR3 region is kept as DNA, spanning 54 bases read in frame from base 1.